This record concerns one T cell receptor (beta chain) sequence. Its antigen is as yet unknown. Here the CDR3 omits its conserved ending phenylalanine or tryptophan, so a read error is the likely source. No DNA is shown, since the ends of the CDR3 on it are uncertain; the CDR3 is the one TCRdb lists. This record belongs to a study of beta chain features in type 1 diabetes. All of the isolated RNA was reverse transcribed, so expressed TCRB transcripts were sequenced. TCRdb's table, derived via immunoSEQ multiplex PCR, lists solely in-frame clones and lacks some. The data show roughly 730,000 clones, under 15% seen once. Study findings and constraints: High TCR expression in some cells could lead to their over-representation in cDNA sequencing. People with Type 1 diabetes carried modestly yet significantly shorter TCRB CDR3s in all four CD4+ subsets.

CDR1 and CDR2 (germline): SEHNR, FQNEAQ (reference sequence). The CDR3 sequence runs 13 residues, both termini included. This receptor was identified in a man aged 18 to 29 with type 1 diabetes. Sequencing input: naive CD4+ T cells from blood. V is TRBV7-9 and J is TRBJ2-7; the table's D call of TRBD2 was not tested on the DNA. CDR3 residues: CASSLGSGGLLQR.